Below, 23 T cell receptor beta chains from the same sample are listed, as sequenced in a study of cytomegalovirus exposure and HLA in healthy donors. PCR was performed using 60 Vbeta and 13 Jbeta primers. Data came from immunoSEQ multiplex PCR; TCRdb stores just in-frame clones and leaves some out. The sample records 150,000 to 200,000 clones, approximately 88% being singletons. The sample comprised PBMCs. These receptors originate from a boy between 10 and 17 years old in good health and CMV-seronegative.

The CDR3 region has the DNA TGTGCCAGCAGTCATTCCAGGGGCTTCAACACAGATACGCAGTATTTT. It yields the protein CASSHSRGFNTDTQYF. The chain couples TRBV28 to TRBJ2-3; D is possibly TRBD1 (6 bases). Looked up from germline, CDR1 is MDHEN and CDR2 is SYDVKM. V was shortened by 5 bases and J by 2 bases, with 17 bases between the two germline ends. The CDR3 is 16 amino acids.

In its sample, this clone was seen a few times. The J gene is TRBJ1-2, the V gene TRBV14, with no clear D. V lost 3 bases and J 3 bases, leaving 11 bases between the germline ends. Germline CDR1 reads SGHDN; CDR2 reads FVKESK. The CDR3 runs to 14 residues. The CDR3 is CASSQERLDYGYTF. The DNA for the CDR3 is TGTGCCAGCAGCCAGGAGCGGTTGGACTATGGCTACACCTTC.

The genes are TRBV2 and TRBJ1-2; D perhaps matches TRBD1 (5 bases). The length of the CDR3 is 14 residues. V gave up 8 bases and J gave up 2 bases, with 15 bases separating them. Germline V lookup: CDR1 SNHLY, CDR2 FYNNEI. The CDR3 coding sequence is TGTGCCAGCCCCGCAGGGCAGGGCAACTATGGCTACACCTTC. This sequence encodes CASPAGQGNYGYTF.

This chain joins TRBV5-1 and TRBJ1-4; D might be TRBD1 (6 bases). CDR3 length: 13 residues. V lost 4 bases and J 10 bases, leaving 14 bases between the germline ends. Germline CDR1 reads SGHRS; CDR2 reads YFSETQ. The CDR3 nucleotides are TGCGCCAGCAGCCCGGGACAAGAGGGAAAACTGTTTTTT. Its protein product is CASSPGQEGKLFF.

This chain connects TRBV9 to TRBJ2-1; the match to TRBD2 covers 9 bases. Losses at the gene ends were 4 bases for V and 5 bases for J; bases not matched to a gene: 4. Germline V gives CDR1 SGDLS, CDR2 YYNGEE. The CDR3 totals 14 residues. The CDR3 is CASSSSGANNEQFF. CDR3 DNA sequence: TGTGCCAGCAGCTCTAGCGGGGCCAACAATGAGCAGTTCTTC. Using reference TRBV9 and TRBJ2-1 for the parts outside the CDR3, the full variable domain is DSGVTQTPKHLITATGQRVTLRCSPRSGDLSVYWYQQSLDQGLQFLIQYYNGEERAKGNILERFSAQQFPDLHSELNLSSLELGDSALYFCASSSSGANNEQFFGPGTRLTVL.

This clone appeared once. The genes are TRBV7-9 and TRBJ1-5, with a tentative D call TRBD1 (5 bases). CDR1 and CDR2 (germline): SEHNR, FQNEAQ (reference sequence). This CDR3 region has 15 residues. The germline V and J ends were trimmed by 5 bases and 4 bases, with 15 bases remaining between them. CDR3 amino acids: CASSQNGGLNQPQHF. CDR3 DNA sequence: TGTGCCAGCAGCCAAAACGGGGGGTTGAATCAGCCCCAGCATTTT.

Here the CDR3 reads CASSPLVAGSSAETQYF. DNA of the CDR3: TGTGCCAGCTCACCACTTGTGGCAGGTTCTTCCGCAGAGACCCAGTACTTC. The rearrangement joins TRBV18 to TRBJ2-5; D gene ambiguous. CDR3 size: 17 residues. Trimming removed 1 base from V and 4 bases from J, with 19 bases in between. Germline CDR1 KGHSH, CDR2 LQKENI. Full variable domain (missing parts from reference TRBV18 and TRBJ2-5): NAGVMQNPRHLVRRRGQEARLRCSPMKGHSHVYWYRQLPEEGLKFMVYLQKENIIDESGMPKERFSAEFPKEGPSILRIQQVVRGDSAAYFCASSPLVAGSSAETQYFGPGTRLLVL.

This clone appeared a few times. The chain combines TRBV5-6 with TRBJ1-1, with 9 bases lining up with TRBD1. J was trimmed by 5 bases and V by 2 bases; bases with no gene match: 4. CDR1 is SGHDT, CDR2 YYEEEE, per germline. The CDR3 has 14 amino acids. CDR3 protein: CASSFGQGTTEAFF. Here the CDR3 DNA reads TGTGCCAGCAGCTTCGGACAGGGGACGACTGAAGCTTTCTTT.

In its sample, this clone was seen once. This chain joins TRBV27 and TRBJ1-5, with a tentative D call TRBD1 (5 bases). The V gene lost 3 bases and the J gene lost 5 bases, with 11 bases spanning the gap. The CDR3 is 14 residues long. Germline lookup yields CDR1 MNHEY and CDR2 SMNVEV (reference sequence). CDR3 region: CASSLSTVDQPQHF. The CDR3 nucleotides read TGTGCCAGCAGTTTGTCGACAGTCGATCAGCCCCAGCATTTT.

This chain links TRBV15 with TRBJ2-5, with D possibly being TRBD2 (6 bases). Germline V gene lookup returns CDR1 LNHNV and CDR2 YYDKDF (reference sequence). The V end was cut by 5 bases, the J end by 2 bases, with 9 bases between. CDR3 length: 13 residues. Here the CDR3 reads CATSGGLQETQYF. In DNA, the CDR3 is TGTGCCACCAGCGGGGGACTTCAAGAGACCCAGTACTTC. The complete variable domain, with remaining parts taken from reference TRBV15 and TRBJ2-5, reads DAMVIQNPRYQVTQFGKPVTLSCSQTLNHNVMYWYQQKSSQAPKLLFHYYDKDFNNEADTPDNFQSRRPNTSFCFLDIRSPGLGDTAMYLCATSGGLQETQYFGPGTRLLVL.

The chain combines TRBV9 with TRBJ2-7; D is undetermined. The CDR3 is 17 residues long. CDR1 is SGDLS and CDR2 is YYNGEE in the germline V gene. Trimming left V 0 bases short and J 0 bases short, with 16 bases between. CDR3 region: CASSVGGLLSHSYEQYF. The DNA of the CDR3 is TGTGCCAGCAGCGTAGGTGGGCTGCTTTCTCACTCCTACGAGCAGTACTTC.

The DNA for the CDR3 is TGTGCCAGCAGTGAACAGTCTAATCAGCCCCAGCATTTT. Its protein product is CASSEQSNQPQHF. The V gene is TRBV6-1, the J gene TRBJ1-5; D uncertain. Trimming left V 2 bases short and J 4 bases short, with 6 bases between. This CDR3 has 13 amino acids. The germline gives CDR1 MNHNS, CDR2 SASEGT.

The chain combines TRBV29-1 with TRBJ1-2; D not resolved. Germline V lookup: CDR1 SQVTM, CDR2 ANQGSEA. V lost 0 bases and J 6 bases, leaving 26 bases between the germline ends. CDR3 length: 18 residues. DNA for the CDR3: TGCAGCGTTGAAGATCGAGATGTGAATCCGGGAGACTACCATGGCTACACCTTC. Its translation is CSVEDRDVNPGDYHGYTF. Complete variable domain (other parts from reference TRBV29-1 and TRBJ1-2): SAVISQKPSRDICQRGTSLTIQCQVDSQVTMMFWYRQQPGQSLTLIATANQGSEATYESGFVIDKFPISRPNLTFSTLTVSNMSPEDSSIYLCSVEDRDVNPGDYHGYTFGSGTRLTVV.

This sequence joins TRBV7-3 and TRBJ1-1; D gene ambiguous. Germline V gene sequence: CDR1 SGHTA, CDR2 FQGTGA. This CDR3 has 13 residues. V lost 8 bases and J lost 1, with 11 bases in between. The CDR3 protein is CASSITRNTEAFF. CDR3 sequence (DNA): TGTGCCAGCTCAATTACTCGGAACACTGAAGCTTTCTTT.

The sample holds one count of this clone. The chain recombines TRBV7-9 with TRBJ1-1, with TRBD1 identical over 9 bases. The CDR3 runs 13 residues. Germline trimming cut 1 base from V and 11 bases from J; bases unmatched to any gene: 5. The germline gives CDR1 SEHNR, CDR2 FQNEAQ (reference sequence). The DNA of the CDR3 is TGTGCCAGCAGCTTAGAACAGGGGGCAACGGCTTTCTTT. This encodes CASSLEQGATAFF. The entire variable domain, with the rest obtained from reference TRBV7-9 and TRBJ1-1, is as follows: DTGVSQNPRHKITKRGQNVTFRCDPISEHNRLYWYRQTLGQGPEFLTYFQNEAQLEKSRLLSDRFSAERPKGSFSTLEIQRTEQGDSAMYLCASSLEQGATAFFGQGTRLTVV.

CDR3 residues: CASSYSLQGAEAFF. The DNA for the CDR3 is TGTGCCAGCAGTTACTCTCTCCAAGGGGCAGAAGCTTTCTTT. The chain couples TRBV6-6 to TRBJ1-1, with D possibly being TRBD1 (5 bases). Germline V CDR1 and CDR2: MNHNY, SVGAGI (reference sequence). Trimming took 0 bases from V and 8 from J, leaving 13 bases between them. The CDR3 sequence is 14 residues long.

The table lists this clone with a few counts. The chain joins TRBV5-1 to TRBJ1-2, with D tentatively TRBD1 (6 bases). The CDR3 contains 13 residues. The V gene lost 4 bases and the J gene lost 4 bases, with 11 bases spanning the gap. Per germline, CDR1 SGHRS and CDR2 YFSETQ. The CDR3 region has the DNA TGCGCCAGCAGCCCCACAGGGACCTATGGCTACACCTTC. Translated: CASSPTGTYGYTF.

The rearrangement links TRBV27 to TRBJ2-3; D is unclear. V was cut by 5 bases and J by 1 base, with 16 bases left in between. In germline, CDR1 is MNHEY, CDR2 SMNVEV (reference sequence). The CDR3 length is 16 residues. The CDR3 spells CASSRAGRSGTDTQYF. CDR3 sequence (DNA): TGTGCCAGCAGTCGAGCAGGCAGGTCCGGCACAGATACGCAGTATTTT.

This rearrangement joins TRBV5-6 to TRBJ1-1; the D gene is possibly TRBD1 (6 bases). The germline V gene encodes CDR1 SGHDT and CDR2 YYEEEE. Trimming removed 7 bases at V and 4 bases at J, with 14 bases between. This CDR3 contains 13 residues. CDR3 DNA: TGTGCCAGCCTCCAAGGGGGTCGCACTGAAGCTTTCTTT. Encoded protein: CASLQGGRTEAFF.

V is TRBV29-1 and J is TRBJ2-7, with D perhaps matching TRBD1 (6 bases). Germline-derived CDR1 and CDR2 are SQVTM and ANQGSEA. The V end lost 6 bases, the J end lost 1 base, and 10 bases lay between the germline ends. This CDR3 has 12 amino acids. The CDR3 region has the DNA TGCAGCGTCTCGACAGGTTCCTACGAGCAGTACTTC. This sequence encodes CSVSTGSYEQYF.

The gene calls are TRBV2 and TRBJ2-3; no reliable D call. The germline CDR1 and CDR2 sequences are SNHLY and FYNNEI. V was pared by 9 bases and J by 3 bases, with 7 bases between. This CDR3 has 11 amino acids. CDR3 protein: CASSETDTQYF. The CDR3 DNA is TGTGCCAGTTCAGAAACAGATACGCAGTATTTT.

The chain carries TRBV4-3 and TRBJ2-7, with 7 positions matching TRBD1. Trimming at V came to 1 base and at J to 1 base, leaving 7 bases not matched to a gene. Per the germline V gene, CDR1 is LGHNA and CDR2 is YSLEER. The CDR3 covers 16 residues. The CDR3 protein is CASSQGWGQRSYEQYF. The CDR3 DNA sequence: TGCGCCAGCAGCCAAGGTTGGGGACAGAGGTCCTACGAGCAGTACTTC.

This chain uses TRBV27 with TRBJ2-2; 11 bases fit TRBD2. The CDR3 sequence is 16 residues long. Germline V gene data show CDR1 as MNHEY and CDR2 as SMNVEV (reference sequence). Trimming at V came to 7 bases and at J to 4 bases, leaving 8 bases not matched to a gene. CDR3 sequence: CASIRLAGLTTGELFF. For the CDR3, the DNA is TGTGCCAGCATTAGACTAGCGGGGTTGACCACCGGGGAGCTGTTTTTT.